A selection of T cell receptor beta chains follows, all from one sample in a study of T cell changes during pregnancy in multiple sclerosis. Some clones are missing from TCRdb's copy, which holds only in-frame ones; the method was immunoSEQ multiplex PCR. The table shows around 20,000 clones, with over 80% occurring only once. The specimen comprised CD8+ T cells from peripheral blood mononuclear cells, sampled after pregnancy. These receptors originate from a female donor in good health, enrolled as a control in a pregnancy study. The CDR3 runs from the conserved cysteine through the conserved F or W. A D gene is named only where the DNA matches it firmly. Only some rows state a clone size, as once, few, many or a class for expanded clones.

clone_size d_call j_call v_call cdr3_aa cdr3_nt
once TRBD1 TRBJ2-2 TRBV19 CASSIGGTVNTGELFF TGTGCCAGTAGTATAGGAGGGACAGTGAACACCGGGGAGCTGTTTTTT
NA TRBD1 TRBJ2-1 TRBV29-1 CSVAGTEHNEQFF TGCAGCGTAGCCGGGACAGAGCACAATGAGCAGTTCTTC
NA NA TRBJ1-6 TRBV5-5 CASELEGYSYNSPLHF TGTGCCAGCGAGTTAGAGGGATACTCCTATAATTCACCCCTCCACTTT
NA NA TRBJ2-2 TRBV4-3 CASSQGRVNTGELFF TGCGCCAGCAGCCAAGGCAGGGTGAACACCGGGGAGCTGTTTTTT
NA NA TRBJ1-1 TRBV27 CASSLNRETFF TGTGCCAGCAGTTTAAACAGGGAAACCTTCTTT
NA NA TRBJ1-2 TRBV29-1 CSVEESGEPGYTF TGCAGCGTTGAAGAGTCAGGGGAGCCTGGCTACACCTTC
NA TRBD1 TRBJ2-2 TRBV30 CAWSVGQTNTGELFF TGTGCCTGGAGTGTGGGACAGACGAACACCGGGGAGCTGTTTTTT
NA NA TRBJ1-1 TRBV5-8 CASSLSEAEAFF TGTGCCAGCAGCTTGTCCGAGGCTGAAGCTTTCTTT
NA NA TRBJ2-7 TRBV10-3 CAIRKNDRLSYEQYF TGTGCCATCCGTAAAAACGACAGACTCTCCTACGAGCAGTACTTC
once NA TRBJ2-3 TRBV9 CASSVEGGTDTQYF TGTGCCAGCAGCGTAGAAGGGGGAACAGATACGCAGTATTTT
NA NA TRBJ2-7 TRBV7-3 CASSLTAGGTPSSYEQYF TGTGCCAGCAGCTTAACCGCAGGGGGGACTCCGAGCTCCTACGAGCAGTACTTC
NA TRBD1 TRBJ2-7 TRBV6-1 CASSEIASGGSYEQYF TGTGCCAGCAGTGAAATCGCGTCAGGGGGCTCCTACGAGCAGTACTTC
NA TRBD1 TRBJ1-2 TRBV5-6 CASSLDDRDNYGYTF TGTGCCAGCAGCTTGGACGACAGGGATAACTATGGCTACACCTTC
few NA TRBJ1-1 TRBV4-3 CASSQDLSGTEAFF TGCGCCAGCAGCCAAGATCTATCGGGGACTGAAGCTTTCTTT
NA NA TRBJ1-1 TRBV9 CASSVGLVQGFTEAFF TGTGCCAGCAGCGTAGGCCTGGTACAGGGATTTACTGAAGCTTTCTTT
NA TRBD1 TRBJ1-1 TRBV9 CASSVGLIGGWAAFF TGTGCCAGCAGCGTAGGTCTGATAGGGGGCTGGGCAGCTTTCTTT
few NA TRBJ1-1 TRBV30 CAWSVQSGTEAFF TGTGCCTGGAGTGTACAGAGCGGGACTGAAGCTTTCTTT
few NA TRBJ1-1 TRBV29-1 CSVEDPQTLDTEAFF TGCAGCGTTGAAGATCCCCAAACACTAGACACTGAAGCTTTCTTT
once TRBD2 TRBJ2-3 TRBV13 CAEGVAGDGTDTQYF TGTGCAGAGGGGGTAGCGGGGGACGGCACAGATACGCAGTATTTT
NA NA TRBJ1-1 TRBV27 CASSSKGHPNTEAFF TGTGCCAGCAGTTCCAAGGGACACCCGAACACTGAAGCTTTCTTT
NA NA TRBJ2-3 TRBV6-1 CASSVGTYSTDTQYF TGTGCCAGCAGTGTCGGGACATATAGCACAGATACGCAGTATTTT
NA TRBD2 TRBJ2-2 TRBV7-9 CASSPEPGLAGGRTGELFF TGTGCCAGCAGCCCCGAGCCGGGACTAGCGGGGGGGAGAACCGGGGAGCTGTTTTTT
NA NA TRBJ1-1 TRBV7-9 CASSLGAAAVLNTEAFF TGTGCCAGCAGCTTAGGAGCGGCTGCGGTACTAAACACTGAAGCTTTCTTT
NA NA TRBJ1-3 TRBV9 CASSVAGGNTIYF TGTGCCAGCAGCGTGGCAGGAGGAAACACCATATATTTT
NA NA TRBJ2-7 TRBV27 CASSLGQGPPGYEQYF TGTGCCAGCAGTTTGGGGCAGGGCCCGCCGGGCTACGAGCAGTACTTC
NA TRBD1 TRBJ1-2 TRBV2 CASSLGDRGRSHTF TGTGCCAGCAGTCTGGGGGACAGGGGAAGGAGCCACACCTTC
once NA TRBJ2-1 TRBV6-5 CATSNQGGEQFF TGTGCCACCTCCAATCAGGGGGGTGAGCAGTTCTTC
NA TRBD1 TRBJ1-5 TRBV6-5 CASSDRVNQPQHF TGTGCCAGCAGTGACAGGGTCAATCAGCCCCAGCATTTT
NA TRBD1 TRBJ1-4 TRBV6-6 CASSVGQGAGEKLFF TGTGCCAGCAGCGTCGGACAGGGGGCCGGTGAAAAACTGTTTTTT
once NA TRBJ1-1 TRBV5-5 CASSFGQIEAFF TGTGCCAGCAGCTTCGGACAGATTGAAGCTTTCTTT
NA TRBD2 TRBJ2-1 TRBV5-1 CASSLGSGGVTEQFF TGCGCCAGCAGCTTGGGAAGCGGGGGGGTAACTGAGCAGTTCTTC
NA TRBD2 TRBJ2-5 TRBV6-4 CASSEAGGYQETQYF TGTGCCAGCAGTGAAGCGGGGGGGTACCAAGAGACCCAGTACTTC
NA NA TRBJ2-7 TRBV7-2 CASSLGGDYEQYF TGTGCCAGCAGCTTAGGGGGGGACTACGAGCAGTACTTC